This entry features one T cell receptor beta chain sequence. The antigen is undetermined. These data are taken from a study of T cells in Graves' hyperthyroidism and ophthalmopathy. Regions amplified from RNA transcripts were the TCR beta CDR3 regions. HTBI primers were employed in a first-round RT-PCR of the TCR CDR3. MiXCR was run by TCRdb on the multiplex PCR reads, yielding one entry per CDR3 protein. Among about 49,000 distinct CDR3 sequences listed, less than 65% were seen once. Trimming took 6 bases from V and 0 from J, leaving 12 bases between them. The CDR3 is 16 amino acids. Overall study results and limits: In blood, most of the thyroid clonotypes expanded above 0.001 were also present.

The sample consisted of peripheral blood or thyroid tissue (not recorded which). The chain carries TRBV12-3 or TRBV12-4 and TRBJ2-6; D might be TRBD1 (5 bases). This receptor was taken from a man between 18 and 29 years old with Graves' hyperthyroidism. The CDR3 bases are TGTGCCAGCAGAGTGGGGCGCCCCTCTGGGGCCAACGTCCTGACTTTC. It translates to CASRVGRPSGANVLTF.